This is a list of T cell receptor beta chains from one sample in a study of blood T cell repertoires in COVID-19. Only in-frame clones appear in the TCRdb table, and some are missing; sequencing was by immunoSEQ multiplex PCR. The table records just over 300,000 clones, 75% to 90% of them present only once. Material: peripheral blood. The receptor source for this set is a man aged 18 to 30 with active or convalescent COVID-19. The CDR3 runs from the conserved cysteine through the conserved F or W. The order of the fields is V gene, D gene, J gene, clone size, CDR3 DNA, CDR3 protein. A D gene is named only where the DNA matches it firmly. A clone size is listed for some rows: how often the clone was seen (once, few, many), or a class if it is expanded.

TRBV5-1	NA	TRBJ2-7	once	TGCGCCAGCAGCTTGGAGACAGCCTACGAGCAGTACTTC	CASSLETAYEQYF
TRBV6-1	NA	TRBJ2-1	few	TGTGCCAGCAGTGAAGATTTCTTTTCGAATGAGCAGTTCTTC	CASSEDFFSNEQFF
TRBV28	TRBD1	TRBJ1-2	NA	TGTGCCAGCAGTTCTCTTGGACAGGGGATGGGCTACACCTTC	CASSSLGQGMGYTF
TRBV11-2	NA	TRBJ1-1	NA	TGTGCCAGCAGCTTAGTCGAGGGCGGGTTGACTGAAGCTTTCTTT	CASSLVEGGLTEAFF
TRBV5-1	TRBD2	TRBJ2-1	NA	TGCGCCAGCAGCCTCGGGCCCTCTAGCGGGAGGGCAGATGAGCAGTTCTTC	CASSLGPSSGRADEQFF
TRBV27	NA	TRBJ2-3	NA	TGTGCCAGCAGTCTAACAGGCACAGATACGCAGTATTTT	CASSLTGTDTQYF
TRBV5-4	TRBD1	TRBJ1-2	NA	TGTGCCAGCAGGTCACAGGGGGCTGGCTATGGCTACACCTTC	CASRSQGAGYGYTF
TRBV3-1/TRBV3-2	TRBD2	TRBJ2-7	NA	TGTGCCAGCAGCCAAGACAGGGGACTAGGGCGCGAGCAGTACTTC	CASSQDRGLGREQYF
TRBV2	TRBD1	TRBJ1-2	NA	TGTGCCAGCAGGATGACAGGGGGCGACGTTCATGGCTACACCTTC	CASRMTGGDVHGYTF
TRBV27	NA	TRBJ2-1	NA	TGTGCCAGCAGTTTATTGGTCGGGGGGCCGTACAATGAGCAGTTCTTC	CASSLLVGGPYNEQFF
TRBV5-1	TRBD2	TRBJ2-5	NA	TGCGCCAGCAGCTTAAAACCGGGACTAGCGGGGGGCCAAGAGACCCAGTACTTC	CASSLKPGLAGGQETQYF
TRBV11-2	TRBD2	TRBJ2-1	NA	TGTGCCAGCAGCTTAGGGGCGGGGGAGTACAATGAGCAGTTCTTC	CASSLGAGEYNEQFF
TRBV3-1/TRBV3-2	TRBD1	TRBJ1-2	NA	TGTGCCAGCAGCCCCAACTTTTTAGGACAGGGGATAAACTATGGCTACACCTTC	CASSPNFLGQGINYGYTF
TRBV7-6	TRBD2	TRBJ2-1	many	TGTGCCAGCAGCTTAGGGACTAGCGGGTGGAATGAGCAGTTCTTC	CASSLGTSGWNEQFF
TRBV6-5	NA	TRBJ1-2	once	TGTGCCAGCAGTTACACCCTCGGGAGCTACACCTTC	CASSYTLGSYTF
TRBV4-2	TRBD1	TRBJ1-6	few	TGTGCCAGCAGCCAATTTGGGACAGAGTTCGTGAATTCACCCCTCCACTTT	CASSQFGTEFVNSPLHF
TRBV27	TRBD1	TRBJ1-2	NA	TGTGCCAGCAGTTCAGGACAGGGGATCAACTATGGCTACACCTTC	CASSSGQGINYGYTF
TRBV11-2	NA	TRBJ2-1	NA	TGTGCCAGCAGCTTAGATAGCGATGAGCAGTTCTTC	CASSLDSDEQFF
TRBV2	TRBD2	TRBJ2-2	NA	TGTGCCAGCATGATTGGTTGGGAGGGAACCGGGGAGCTGTTTTTT	CASMIGWEGTGELFF
TRBV27	TRBD2	TRBJ2-3	NA	TGTGCCAGCAGTCCCCGACTAGCGGGAACAGATACGCAGTATTTT	CASSPRLAGTDTQYF
TRBV12-5	TRBD1	TRBJ1-5	NA	TGTGCTAGTGGTATAACAGGGGACAATCAGCCCCAGCATTTT	CASGITGDNQPQHF
TRBV6-5	NA	TRBJ1-2	NA	TGTGCCAGCAGTTACGGGGCAGGGGATCATAACTATGGCTACACCTTC	CASSYGAGDHNYGYTF
TRBV5-1	TRBD2	TRBJ2-1	NA	TGCGCCAGCAGGGGAGGGACTAGCGACTACAATGAGCAGTTCTTC	CASRGGTSDYNEQFF
TRBV7-9	NA	TRBJ2-4	NA	TGTGCCAGCAGCGCGGGGGCCAAAAACATTCAGTACTTC	CASSAGAKNIQYF
TRBV7-2	NA	TRBJ1-4	once	TGTGCCAGCAGCCAAGGAGGGAGATCTAATGAAAAACTGTTTTTT	CASSQGGRSNEKLFF
TRBV4-1	NA	TRBJ2-2	NA	TGCGCCAGCAGCCAAGCTCGGGACACCGGGGAGCTGTTTTTT	CASSQARDTGELFF
TRBV5-1	TRBD2	TRBJ2-7	NA	TGCGCCAGCAGCTTGGAAGCTAGCGGTTCCTACGAGCAGTACTTC	CASSLEASGSYEQYF
TRBV13	NA	TRBJ2-1	NA	TGTGCCAGCAGGGGGGGATCCTACAATGAGCAGTTCTTC	CASRGGSYNEQFF
TRBV5-5	TRBD1	TRBJ2-7	NA	TGTGCCAGCAGCGGATACCTACAGGGGACGGGGCTGAAAGGCGAGCAGTACTTC	CASSGYLQGTGLKGEQYF
TRBV19	TRBD1	TRBJ1-1	NA	TGTGCCAGTAGTATTATAGAGGGGGCAAACACTGAAGCTTTCTTT	CASSIIEGANTEAFF
TRBV5-1	NA	TRBJ2-7	NA	TGCGCCAGCAGCTTAAAAGGTCAGGGAATTATCTACGAGCAGTACTTC	CASSLKGQGIIYEQYF
TRBV5-4	NA	TRBJ1-4	NA	TGTGCCAGCAGCTCCTCGACTGCAACTAATGAAAAACTGTTTTTT	CASSSSTATNEKLFF
TRBV6-5	NA	TRBJ2-2	few	TGTGCCAGCAATGCGGGAAACACCGGGGAGCTGTTTTTT	CASNAGNTGELFF
TRBV9	TRBD1	TRBJ2-2	NA	TGTGCCAGCAGCGCCGGGACAGGCACGAACACCGGGGAGCTGTTTTTT	CASSAGTGTNTGELFF
TRBV20-1	NA	TRBJ2-7	few	TGCAGTGCTAGGGAGTCCTACGAGCAGTACTTC	CSARESYEQYF
TRBV28	TRBD2	TRBJ2-7	NA	TGTGCCAGCAGCTTCAGCGGGGCAGCCTACGAGCAGTACTTC	CASSFSGAAYEQYF
TRBV3-1/TRBV3-2	NA	TRBJ2-3	NA	TGTGCCAGCAGCCAAGTCGGAGACGGCGGTGATACGCAGTATTTT	CASSQVGDGGDTQYF
TRBV27	TRBD1	TRBJ1-1	once	TGTGCCAGCAGTATATCAACAACAGGGGGGAACACTGAAGCTTTCTTT	CASSISTTGGNTEAFF
TRBV6-5	NA	TRBJ1-5	NA	TGTGCCAGCAGGGGTAGACAGGGCAATCAGCCCCAGCATTTT	CASRGRQGNQPQHF
TRBV27	NA	TRBJ1-1	NA	TGTGCCAGCAGTTATAATACAGGCGCGAACACTGAAGCTTTCTTT	CASSYNTGANTEAFF
TRBV3-1/TRBV3-2	NA	TRBJ1-2	few	TGTGCCAGCAGCCAAGATTCCAGGGTTTATGGCTACACCTTC	CASSQDSRVYGYTF
TRBV9	TRBD1	TRBJ1-5	once	TGTGCCAGCAGCGCGGGGACAGGGGTGGGCCAGCCCCAGCATTTT	CASSAGTGVGQPQHF
TRBV7-8	NA	TRBJ1-4	NA	TGTGCCAGCAGCTCCCTCCACAGCAATGAAAAACTGTTTTTT	CASSSLHSNEKLFF
TRBV5-1	NA	TRBJ1-1	NA	TGCGCCAGCAGCTCCCCGGCCGGGGGGGAGACTGAAGCTTTCTTT	CASSSPAGGETEAFF
TRBV6-1	TRBD2	TRBJ2-3	NA	TGTGCCAGCAGTGAGATAGCGGGCCCGAGGACAGATACGCAGTATTTT	CASSEIAGPRTDTQYF
TRBV4-1	NA	TRBJ1-5	NA	TGCGCCAGCAGCCAAGACAGGGGCGAAAGTCAGCCCCAGCATTTT	CASSQDRGESQPQHF
TRBV19	NA	TRBJ1-5	once	TGTGCCAGTAGTATGGAACAGGGAAATCAGCCCCAGCATTTT	CASSMEQGNQPQHF